The following is a T cell receptor beta chain sequence with its context. Other DNA variants within this sample encode the same CDR3. The data derive from a study of blood T cell repertoires in COVID-19. Study background: Italy, Spain and the United States were the sources of the convalescent and acute COVID-19 samples. T cells, B-cell-depleted T cells, or PBMCs supplied cDNA or gDNA.

Original processing notes: Amplification with reference gene primers provided the estimates of nucleated cell counts. Using immunoSEQ multiplex PCR, the repertoire was profiled, and TCRdb retains in-frame clones only, with some absent. Clonal size and the V and J genes are those of that table, whereas D and trimming came from the DNA. This table holds roughly 140,000 clones, 80% found once. Per the germline V gene, CDR1 is SGHDT and CDR2 is YYEEEE. The CDR3 totals 13 residues. Trimming took 4 bases from V and 1 from J, leaving 8 bases between them. This receptor was taken from a man aged 60 to 75 with acute or convalescent COVID-19. V gene TRBV5-6 combines with J gene TRBJ1-1; the D is unclear. The sequenced sample consisted of peripheral blood. CDR3 sequence (DNA): TGTGCCAGCAGCATTCGGGGGAACACTGAAGCTTTCTTT. The encoded protein is CASSIRGNTEAFF. The variable domain in full, with the rest retrieved from reference TRBV5-6 and TRBJ1-1, is DAGVTQSPTHLIKTRGQQVTLRCSPKSGHDTVSWYQQALGQGPQFIFQYYEEEERQRGNFPDRFSGHQFPNYSSELNVNALLLGDSALYLCASSIRGNTEAFFGQGTRLTVV.